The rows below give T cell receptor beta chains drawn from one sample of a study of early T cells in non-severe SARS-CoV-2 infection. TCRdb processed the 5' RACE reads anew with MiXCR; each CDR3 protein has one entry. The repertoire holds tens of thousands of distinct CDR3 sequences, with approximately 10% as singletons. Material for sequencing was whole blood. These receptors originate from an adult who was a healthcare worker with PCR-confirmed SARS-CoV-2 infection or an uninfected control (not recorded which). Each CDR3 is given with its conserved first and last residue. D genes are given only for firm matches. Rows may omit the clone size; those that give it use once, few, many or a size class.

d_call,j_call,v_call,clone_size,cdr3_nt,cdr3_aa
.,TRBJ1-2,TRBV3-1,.,TGTGCCAGCAGCCAAGATCTGGGGGGCGATGGCTACACCTTC,CASSQDLGGDGYTF
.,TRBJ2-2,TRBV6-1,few,TGTGCCAGCTGTCAGGAGACGAACACCGGGGAGCTGTTTTTT,CASCQETNTGELFF
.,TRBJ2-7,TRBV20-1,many,TGCAGTGCTAGAGCGCTGAGCTCCTACGAGCAGTACTTC,CSARALSSYEQYF
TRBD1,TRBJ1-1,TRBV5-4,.,TGTGCCAGCAGCTCTGACAGGGATCAACCGAACACTGAAGCTTTCTTT,CASSSDRDQPNTEAFF
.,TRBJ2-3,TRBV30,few,TGTGCCTGGAGTGGAACGCTCCTCACAGATACGCAGTATTTT,CAWSGTLLTDTQYF
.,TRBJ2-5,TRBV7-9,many,TGTGCCAGCAGCTTAGGCCGGACCCCCCAAGAGACCCAGTACTTC,CASSLGRTPQETQYF
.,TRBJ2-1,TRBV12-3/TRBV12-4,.,TGTGCCAGCAGTCCAGGGACACCTCGGGAGTTCTTC,CASSPGTPREFF
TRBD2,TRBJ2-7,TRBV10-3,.,TGTGCCATCAGTGAACTAGCGGGGGTGGGCGAGCAGTACTTC,CAISELAGVGEQYF
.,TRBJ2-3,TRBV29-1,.,TGCAGCTCTGACTCAGGGCCAAGTGCAGATACGCAGTATTTT,CSSDSGPSADTQYF
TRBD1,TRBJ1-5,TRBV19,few,TGTGCCAGTACCGGGACAGGGTATAGCAATCAGCCCCAGCATTTT,CASTGTGYSNQPQHF
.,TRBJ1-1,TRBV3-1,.,TGTGCCAGCAGCCAATCGTATGAAGCTTTCTTT,CASSQSYEAFF
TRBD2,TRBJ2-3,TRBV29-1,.,TGCAGCGTAACTAGCGGTCGCACAGATACGCAGTATTTT,CSVTSGRTDTQYF
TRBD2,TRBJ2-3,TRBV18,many,TGTGCCAGCTCACCACGACTAGCGGGGACAGATACGCAGTATTTT,CASSPRLAGTDTQYF
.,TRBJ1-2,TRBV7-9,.,TGTGCCAGCAGGAACGAGGGACTATTTTATGGCTACACCTTC,CASRNEGLFYGYTF
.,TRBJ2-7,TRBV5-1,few,TGCGCCAGCAGCCCCCGTGGGGGGAGCTCCTACGAGCAGTACTTC,CASSPRGGSSYEQYF
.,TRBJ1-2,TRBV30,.,TGTGCCTGGAGCCAGACCCCGGCAGGGTATGGCTACACCTTC,CAWSQTPAGYGYTF
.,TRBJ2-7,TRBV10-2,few,TGCGCCAGCTCCCTGGAGGGGCCCTACGAGCAGTACTTC,CASSLEGPYEQYF
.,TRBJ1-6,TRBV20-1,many,TGCAGTGCTCAACAGGTCGCCGATAATTCACCCCTCCACTTT,CSAQQVADNSPLHF
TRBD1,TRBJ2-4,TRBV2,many,TGTGCCAGCAGGAACAGGGGTCTAGCCAAAAACATTCAGTACTTC,CASRNRGLAKNIQYF
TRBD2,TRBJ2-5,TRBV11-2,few,TGTGCCAGCAGCTTACGGCGGGGGGACCTCCAAGAGACCCAGTACTTC,CASSLRRGDLQETQYF
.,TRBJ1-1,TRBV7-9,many,TGTGCCAGCAGCTTAGAGTCTTCAACTGAAGCTTTCTTT,CASSLESSTEAFF
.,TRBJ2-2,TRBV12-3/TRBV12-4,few,TGTGCCAGCAGCAAATCCGGGCCAACAAGAAGGGAGCTGTTTTTT,CASSKSGPTRRELFF
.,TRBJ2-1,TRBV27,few,TGTGCCAGCAGTTTTGGGCAGGGGCCGTACAATGAGCAGTTCTTC,CASSFGQGPYNEQFF
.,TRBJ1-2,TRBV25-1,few,TGTGCCAGCAGTGAACTAGGGGAAGACATACGGGGCTACACCTTC,CASSELGEDIRGYTF
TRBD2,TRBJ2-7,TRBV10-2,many,TGCGCCAGCAGTGCGAGTGTAGCGGGGGATTACTACGAGCAGTACTTC,CASSASVAGDYYEQYF
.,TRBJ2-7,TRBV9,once,TGTGCCAGCAGCGTAGCCGGACACGAGCAGTACTTC,CASSVAGHEQYF
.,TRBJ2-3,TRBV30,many,TGTGCCTGGACCCGGGACTCCTCAGATACGCAGTATTTT,CAWTRDSSDTQYF
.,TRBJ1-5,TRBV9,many,TGTGCCAGCAGCGCGGGACCGATGTCGAATAGCAATCAGCCCCAGCATTTT,CASSAGPMSNSNQPQHF
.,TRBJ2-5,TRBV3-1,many,TGTGCCAGCAGCCAGGAGACCCAGTACTTC,CASSQETQYF
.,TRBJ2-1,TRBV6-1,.,TGTGCCAGCAGGGACAGTGGGAATGAGCAGTTCTTC,CASRDSGNEQFF
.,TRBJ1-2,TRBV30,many,TGTGCCTGGAGCGCATATTTCGGGGACGGCTACACCTTC,CAWSAYFGDGYTF
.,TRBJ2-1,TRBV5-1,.,TGCGCCAGCAGCCTCAATTCCGGCAATGAGCAGTTCTTC,CASSLNSGNEQFF
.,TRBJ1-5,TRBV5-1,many,TGCGCCAGCAGCTTGGACCCAGGTGATCAGCCCCAGCATTTT,CASSLDPGDQPQHF
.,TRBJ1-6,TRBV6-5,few,TGTGCCAGCAGGTCGAGCTCCTATAATTCACCCCTCCACTTT,CASRSSSYNSPLHF
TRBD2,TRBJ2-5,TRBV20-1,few,TGCAGTGCTAGAGATTTCCAGCGGGGGCAAGAGACCCAGTACTTC,CSARDFQRGQETQYF
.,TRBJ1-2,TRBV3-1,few,TGTGCCAGCAGCCAATGGGCTTATGGCTACACCTTC,CASSQWAYGYTF
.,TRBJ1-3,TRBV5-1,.,TGCGCCAGCAGCACCTCAAACACCATATATTTT,CASSTSNTIYF
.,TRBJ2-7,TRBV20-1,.,TGCAGTGCTAGTAGCTCAGCTTTTTCCTACGAGCAGTACTTC,CSASSSAFSYEQYF
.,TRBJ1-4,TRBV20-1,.,TGCAGTGCTACCGCAGGGACCGGCTTTAGCGAAAAACTGTTTTTT,CSATAGTGFSEKLFF
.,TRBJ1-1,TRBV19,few,TGTGCCAGTAGTATAGGACGTTTTGGCACTGAAGCTTTCTTT,CASSIGRFGTEAFF
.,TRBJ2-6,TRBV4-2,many,TGTGCCAGCAGCCAAGCCCTGTGGGGGGCCAACGTCCTGACTTTC,CASSQALWGANVLTF
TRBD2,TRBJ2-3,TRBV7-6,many,TGTGCCAGCAGTCCCAGCGGGGGCCCCACAGATACGCAGTATTTT,CASSPSGGPTDTQYF
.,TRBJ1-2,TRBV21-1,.,TGTGCCAGCAGGAGGAAACAGAAGAGTGGCTACACCTTC,CASRRKQKSGYTF
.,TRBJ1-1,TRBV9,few,TGTGCCAGCAGCGTAGGTCAGGGCACTGAAGCTTTCTTT,CASSVGQGTEAFF
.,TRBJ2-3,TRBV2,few,TGTGCCAGCTGGGAAGCGGCGAGCACAGATACGCAGTATTTT,CASWEAASTDTQYF
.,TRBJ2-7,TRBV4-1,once,TGCGCCAGCAGCCAAGATCGGGGAGATTACTACGAGCAGTACTTC,CASSQDRGDYYEQYF
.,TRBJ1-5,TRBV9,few,TGTGCCAGCAGCGTTGAGGGAATTCAGCCCCAGCATTTT,CASSVEGIQPQHF
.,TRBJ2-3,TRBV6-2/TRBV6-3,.,TGTGCCAGCAGTTATGTAACGAGCACAGATACGCAGTATTTT,CASSYVTSTDTQYF
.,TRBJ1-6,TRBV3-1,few,TGTGCCAGCAGCCAGCGGACAGTTAATTCACCCCTCCACTTT,CASSQRTVNSPLHF